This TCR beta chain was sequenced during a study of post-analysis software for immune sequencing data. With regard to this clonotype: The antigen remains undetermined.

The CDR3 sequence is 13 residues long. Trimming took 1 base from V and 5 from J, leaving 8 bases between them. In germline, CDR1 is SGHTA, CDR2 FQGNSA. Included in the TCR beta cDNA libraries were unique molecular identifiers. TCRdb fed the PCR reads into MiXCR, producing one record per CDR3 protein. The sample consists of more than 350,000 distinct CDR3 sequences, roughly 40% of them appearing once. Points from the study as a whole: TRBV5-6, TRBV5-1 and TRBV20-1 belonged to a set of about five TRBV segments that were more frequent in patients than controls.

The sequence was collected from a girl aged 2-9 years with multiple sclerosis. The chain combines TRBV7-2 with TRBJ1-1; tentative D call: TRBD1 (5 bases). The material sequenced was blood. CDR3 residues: CASSLDQGTEAFF. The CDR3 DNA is TGTGCCAGCAGCTTAGACCAGGGAACTGAAGCTTTCTTT.